This TCR beta chain was identified during a study of blood T cell repertoires in COVID-19 (dated by TCRdb to about 2020). Turning to the overall study: The collaborator samples originated in the United States, Italy and Spain and spanned the acute and convalescent phases of COVID-19. The material from the prospective study consisted of cDNA or gDNA derived from T cells, B-cell-depleted T cells, or PBMCs. Subjects who had been exposed to COVID-19, were actively infected with it, or had recovered from it provided the deeply sampled blood TCRbeta repertoires that made up the dataset. The repertoires were released in a freely available public database meant as a resource for research on the immune response to SARS-CoV-2. Samples were obtained from the ongoing ImmuneRACE study (first 160 participants) and from over 1,000 subjects provided by 6 global collaborators. Nearly every sample came with metadata listing a de-identified subject ID, COVID-19 status, age in years and sex. HLA class I and class II types, where available, came from metadata supplied by the sample provider rather than from assay-based typing. Findings and caveats that apply to the study as a whole: How much clinical and demographic metadata was included differed by source and by participant, and the metadata was provided uncurated.

On this clone: It has no known antigen specificity. No clone much larger than this one lies a single base away; base qualities are absent.

V lost 4 bases and J lost 7 bases, and the count of bases not matched to a germline gene is 5. From cysteine to phenylalanine, the CDR3 is 13 amino acids long. Only CDR3 DNA is held: 39 bases, read in frame from base 1. CDR1 SEHNR and CDR2 FQNEAQ were looked up in the germline V gene (reference sequence). TCRbeta CDR3 regions were amplified from genomic DNA by means of the immunoSEQ Assay, a bias-controlled multiplex PCR. The authors' pipeline ran thus. Within the assay, amplification of reference gene primers was used to estimate how many nucleated cells each sample contained. Sequence reads were collapsed and filtered to measure the absolute abundance of every unique TCRbeta CDR3 rearrangement. Productive Simpson clonality was computed per sample as the square root of Simpson's diversity index over productive rearrangements. This immuneACCESS table, as held by TCRdb, lists in-frame sequences with V and J called but not all clones. Of the missing ones, under half trace to an unresolved V gene in checked studies; the others have no known cause. V and J calls and clone size are given by that table; D and trimming were obtained from the DNA. This sample has under 80,000 clones in its table, and about nine tenths of those were observed once. Roughly a sixth of the sample is in the top ten clones.

Collaborating institutions collected whole blood in K2EDTA tubes following their own protocols. For TCRbeta analysis, collaborators shipped samples in one of three forms: frozen whole blood, isolated PBMCs, or DNA extracted from either of those sample types. The clonotype originates from an elderly man in a cohort sampled during active COVID-19. The sample consisted of peripheral blood. The sequence links TRBV7-9 to TRBJ2-5, and 8 junction bases match TRBD1. The CDR3 protein: CASSWTGPGTQYF. At the DNA level, the sequence is TGTGCCAGCAGCTGGACAGGGCCAGGGACCCAGTACTTC.